The clone carrying this T cell receptor beta chain was observed at least ten times. The data derive from a study of spatial heterogeneity in lung cancer. As for the study in general: PBMC samples from follow-up, when available, were sequenced at a median of around 23 months post-resection.

Time point of the sample: blood at routine non-recurrence follow-up after resection. The authors sequenced whole RNA from tumor, nontumor lung or frozen PBMC without sorting. TCRdb processed the 5' RACE reads anew with MiXCR; each CDR3 protein has one entry. The data hold 3,200 or so distinct CDR3 sequences, with about 20% observed a single time. The receptor's source is a male donor with early-stage non-small cell lung cancer. The specimen comprised PBMCs, sampled at follow-up.

The CDR3 DNA reads as TGCAGCGCCGAGACAGGGGAAGTGCGCAGGGAGCTGTTTTTT. It specifies CSAETGEVRRELFF. This chain links TRBV29-1 with TRBJ2-2, with 8 bases identical to TRBD1. V lost 7 bases, J lost 9 bases, and 13 bases stayed unmatched. The germline gives CDR1 SQVTM, CDR2 ANQGSEA. The CDR3 is made up of 14 amino acids.